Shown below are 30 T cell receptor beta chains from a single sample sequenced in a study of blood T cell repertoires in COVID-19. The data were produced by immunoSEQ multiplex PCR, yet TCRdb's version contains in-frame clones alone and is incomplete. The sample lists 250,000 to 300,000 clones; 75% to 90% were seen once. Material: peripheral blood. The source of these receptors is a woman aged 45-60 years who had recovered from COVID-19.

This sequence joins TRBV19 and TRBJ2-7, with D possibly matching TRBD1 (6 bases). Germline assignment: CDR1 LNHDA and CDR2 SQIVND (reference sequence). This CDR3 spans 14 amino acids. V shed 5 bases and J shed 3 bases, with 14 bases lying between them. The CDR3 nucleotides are TGTGCCAGTAGTCCGCAGGACAGCGTCTACGAGCAGTACTTC. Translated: CASSPQDSVYEQYF.

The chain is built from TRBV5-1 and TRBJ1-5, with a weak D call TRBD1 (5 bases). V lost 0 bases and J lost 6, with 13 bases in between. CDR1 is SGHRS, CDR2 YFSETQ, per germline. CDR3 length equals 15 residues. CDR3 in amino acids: CASSLEGRGGQPQHF. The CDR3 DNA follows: TGCGCCAGCAGCTTGGAGGGTAGGGGTGGTCAGCCCCAGCATTTT.

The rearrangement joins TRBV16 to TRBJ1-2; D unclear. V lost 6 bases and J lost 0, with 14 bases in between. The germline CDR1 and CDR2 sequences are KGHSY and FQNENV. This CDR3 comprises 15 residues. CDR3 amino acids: CASSLGSLSNYGYTF. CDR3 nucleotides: TGTGCCAGCAGTCTTGGGAGCCTCTCTAACTATGGCTACACCTTC.

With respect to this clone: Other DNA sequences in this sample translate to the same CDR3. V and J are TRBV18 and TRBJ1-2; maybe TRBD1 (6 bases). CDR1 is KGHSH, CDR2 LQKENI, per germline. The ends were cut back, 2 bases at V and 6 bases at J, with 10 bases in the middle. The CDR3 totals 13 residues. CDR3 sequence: CASSPSRGDGYTF. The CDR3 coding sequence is TGTGCCAGCTCACCAAGCAGGGGAGATGGCTACACCTTC.

CDR3: CSASSQGNQPQHF. Written as DNA, the CDR3 is TGCAGTGCTAGTAGTCAGGGCAATCAGCCCCAGCATTTT. The rearrangement links TRBV20-1 to TRBJ1-5; D not certain. The V end lost 3 bases, the J end lost 2 bases, and 8 bases lay between the germline ends. The CDR3 is 13 residues long. Germline V lookup: CDR1 DFQATT, CDR2 SNEGSKA (reference sequence).

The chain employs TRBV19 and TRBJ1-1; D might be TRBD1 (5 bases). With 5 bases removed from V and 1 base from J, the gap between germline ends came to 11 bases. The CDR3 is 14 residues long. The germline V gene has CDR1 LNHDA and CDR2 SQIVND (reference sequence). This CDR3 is CASSPLGGNTEAFF. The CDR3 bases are TGTGCCAGTAGTCCCTTGGGGGGGAACACTGAAGCTTTCTTT. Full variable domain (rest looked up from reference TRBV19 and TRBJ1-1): DGGITQSPKYLFRKEGQNVTLSCEQNLNHDAMYWYRQDPGQGLRLIYYSQIVNDFQKGDIAEGYSVSREKKESFPLTVTSAQKNPTAFYLCASSPLGGNTEAFFGQGTRLTVV.

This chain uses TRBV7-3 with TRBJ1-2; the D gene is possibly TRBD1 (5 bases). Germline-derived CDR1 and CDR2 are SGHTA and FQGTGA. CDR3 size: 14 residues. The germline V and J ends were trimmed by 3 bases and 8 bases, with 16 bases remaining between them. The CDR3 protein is CASSLSSAGRGYTF. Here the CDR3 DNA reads TGTGCCAGCAGCTTGAGCTCCGCAGGGCGAGGCTACACCTTC.

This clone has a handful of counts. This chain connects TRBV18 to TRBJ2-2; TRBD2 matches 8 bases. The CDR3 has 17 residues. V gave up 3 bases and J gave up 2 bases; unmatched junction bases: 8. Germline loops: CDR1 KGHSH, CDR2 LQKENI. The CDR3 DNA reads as TGTGCCAGCTCACCCGAGAGCGGGGGCCGAAACACCGGGGAGCTGTTTTTT. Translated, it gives CASSPESGGRNTGELFF.

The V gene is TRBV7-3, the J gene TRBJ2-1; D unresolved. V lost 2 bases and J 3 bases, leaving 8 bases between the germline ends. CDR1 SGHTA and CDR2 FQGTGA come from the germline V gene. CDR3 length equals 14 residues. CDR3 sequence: CASSLGHSYNEQFF. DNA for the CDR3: TGTGCCAGCAGCTTAGGGCACAGCTACAATGAGCAGTTCTTC.

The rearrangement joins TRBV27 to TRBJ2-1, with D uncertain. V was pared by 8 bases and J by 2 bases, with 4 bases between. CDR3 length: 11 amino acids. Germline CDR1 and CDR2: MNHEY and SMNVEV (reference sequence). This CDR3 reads CASQTYNEQFF. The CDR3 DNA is TGTGCCAGCCAGACCTACAATGAGCAGTTCTTC.

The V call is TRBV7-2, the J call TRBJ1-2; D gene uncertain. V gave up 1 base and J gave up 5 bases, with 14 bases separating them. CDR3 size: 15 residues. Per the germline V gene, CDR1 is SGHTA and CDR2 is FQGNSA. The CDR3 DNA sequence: TGTGCCAGCAGCTTAGGACCGGGTCTCCGGTATGGCTACACCTTC. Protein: CASSLGPGLRYGYTF.

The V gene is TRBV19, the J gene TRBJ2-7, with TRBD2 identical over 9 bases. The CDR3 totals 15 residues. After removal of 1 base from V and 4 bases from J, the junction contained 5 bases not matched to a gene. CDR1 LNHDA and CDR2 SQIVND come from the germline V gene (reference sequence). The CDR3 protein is CASSIVAGGLYEQYF. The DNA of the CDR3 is TGTGCCAGTAGTATAGTTGCGGGGGGGCTATACGAGCAGTACTTC.

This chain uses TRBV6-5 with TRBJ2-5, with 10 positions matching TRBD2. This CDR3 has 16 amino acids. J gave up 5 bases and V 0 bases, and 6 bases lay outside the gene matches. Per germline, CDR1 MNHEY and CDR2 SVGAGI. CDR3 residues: CASSYSLSAGGETQYF. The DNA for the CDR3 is TGTGCCAGCAGTTACTCGCTGTCAGCGGGGGGGGAGACCCAGTACTTC.

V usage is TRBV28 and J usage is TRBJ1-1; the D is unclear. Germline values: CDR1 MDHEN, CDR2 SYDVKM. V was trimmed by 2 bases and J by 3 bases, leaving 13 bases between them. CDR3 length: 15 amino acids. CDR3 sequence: CASSLGHSKDTEAFF. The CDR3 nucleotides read TGTGCCAGCAGTTTAGGTCACAGTAAGGACACTGAAGCTTTCTTT. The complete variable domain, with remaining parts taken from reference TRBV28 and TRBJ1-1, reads DVKVTQSSRYLVKRTGEKVFLECVQDMDHENMFWYRQDPGLGLRLIYFSYDVKMKEKGDIPEGYSVSREKKERFSLILESASTNQTSMYLCASSLGHSKDTEAFFGQGTRLTVV.

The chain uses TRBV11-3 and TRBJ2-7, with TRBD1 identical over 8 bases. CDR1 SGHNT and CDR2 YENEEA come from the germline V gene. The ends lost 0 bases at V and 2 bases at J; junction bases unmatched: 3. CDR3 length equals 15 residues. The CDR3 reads CASSLETGGTYEQYF. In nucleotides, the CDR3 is TGTGCCAGCAGCTTAGAAACAGGGGGGACCTACGAGCAGTACTTC.

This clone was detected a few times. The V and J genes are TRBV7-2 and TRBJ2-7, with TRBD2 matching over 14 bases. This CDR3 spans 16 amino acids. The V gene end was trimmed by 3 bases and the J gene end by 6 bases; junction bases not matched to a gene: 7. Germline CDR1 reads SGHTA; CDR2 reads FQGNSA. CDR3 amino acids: CASSLSGLAGVGEQYF. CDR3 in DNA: TGTGCCAGCAGCTTGTCGGGACTAGCGGGAGTGGGCGAGCAGTACTTC.

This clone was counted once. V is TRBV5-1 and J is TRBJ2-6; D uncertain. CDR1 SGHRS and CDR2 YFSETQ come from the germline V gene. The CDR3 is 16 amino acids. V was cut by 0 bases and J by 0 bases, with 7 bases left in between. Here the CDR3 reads CASSLVAHSGANVLTF. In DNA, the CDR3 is TGCGCCAGCAGCTTGGTTGCACACTCTGGGGCCAACGTCCTGACTTTC.

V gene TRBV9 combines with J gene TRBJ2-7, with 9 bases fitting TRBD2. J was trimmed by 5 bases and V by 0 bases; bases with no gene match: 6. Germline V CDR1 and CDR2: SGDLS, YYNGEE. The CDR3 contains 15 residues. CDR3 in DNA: TGTGCCAGCAGCGTAGCCGGGACTAGCCACAACGAGCAGTACTTC. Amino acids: CASSVAGTSHNEQYF.

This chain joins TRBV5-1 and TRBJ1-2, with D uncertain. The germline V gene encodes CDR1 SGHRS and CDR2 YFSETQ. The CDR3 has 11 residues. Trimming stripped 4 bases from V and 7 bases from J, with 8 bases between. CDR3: CASSTLGGYTF. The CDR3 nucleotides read TGCGCCAGCAGCACTCTAGGTGGCTACACCTTC.

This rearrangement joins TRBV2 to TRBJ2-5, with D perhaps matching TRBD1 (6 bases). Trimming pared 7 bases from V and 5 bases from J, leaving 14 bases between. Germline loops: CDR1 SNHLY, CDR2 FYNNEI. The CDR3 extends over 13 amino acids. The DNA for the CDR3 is TGTGCCAGCACAAAAGATACAGGGGAGACCCAGTACTTC. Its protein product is CASTKDTGETQYF. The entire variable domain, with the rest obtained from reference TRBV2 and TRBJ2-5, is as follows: EPEVTQTPSHQVTQMGQEVILRCVPISNHLYFYWYRQILGQKVEFLVSFYNNEISEKSEIFDDQFSVERPDGSNFTLKIRSTKLEDSAMYFCASTKDTGETQYFGPGTRLLVL.

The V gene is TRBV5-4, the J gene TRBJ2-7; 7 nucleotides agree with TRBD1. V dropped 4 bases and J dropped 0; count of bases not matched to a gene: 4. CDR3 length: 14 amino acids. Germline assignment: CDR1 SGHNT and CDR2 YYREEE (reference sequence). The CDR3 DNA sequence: TGTGCCAGCAGCAAGACAGGGATCTCCTACGAGCAGTACTTC. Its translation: CASSKTGISYEQYF.

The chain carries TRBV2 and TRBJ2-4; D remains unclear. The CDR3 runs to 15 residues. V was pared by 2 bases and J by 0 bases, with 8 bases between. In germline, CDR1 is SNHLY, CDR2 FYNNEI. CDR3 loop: CASSETRLAKNIQYF. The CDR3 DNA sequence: TGTGCCAGCAGTGAAACAAGATTAGCCAAAAACATTCAGTACTTC.

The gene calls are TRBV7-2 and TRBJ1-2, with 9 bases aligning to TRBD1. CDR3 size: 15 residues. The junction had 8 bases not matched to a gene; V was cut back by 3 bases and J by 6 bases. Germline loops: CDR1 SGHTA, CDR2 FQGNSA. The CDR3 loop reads CASSFTQGAWNGYTF. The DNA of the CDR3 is TGTGCCAGCAGCTTCACACAGGGGGCATGGAATGGCTACACCTTC.

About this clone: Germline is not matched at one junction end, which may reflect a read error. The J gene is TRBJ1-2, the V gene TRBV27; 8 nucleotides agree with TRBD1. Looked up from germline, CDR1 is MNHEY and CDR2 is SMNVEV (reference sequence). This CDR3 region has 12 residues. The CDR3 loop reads CASSQIGGQAHF. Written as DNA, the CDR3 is TGTGCCAGCAGCCAAATAGGGGGACAGGCTCACTTC.

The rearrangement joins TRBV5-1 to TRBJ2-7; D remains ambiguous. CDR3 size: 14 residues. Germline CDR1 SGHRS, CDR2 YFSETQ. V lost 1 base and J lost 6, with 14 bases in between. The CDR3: CASSLQTDYLEQYF. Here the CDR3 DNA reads TGCGCCAGCAGCTTGCAGACTGATTACCTCGAGCAGTACTTC.

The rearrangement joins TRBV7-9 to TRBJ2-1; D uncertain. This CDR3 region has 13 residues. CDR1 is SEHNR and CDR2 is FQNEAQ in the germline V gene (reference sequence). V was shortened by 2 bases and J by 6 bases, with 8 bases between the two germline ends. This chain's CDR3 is CASSLIFSNEQFF. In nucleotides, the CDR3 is TGTGCCAGCAGCTTAATATTCTCCAATGAGCAGTTCTTC.

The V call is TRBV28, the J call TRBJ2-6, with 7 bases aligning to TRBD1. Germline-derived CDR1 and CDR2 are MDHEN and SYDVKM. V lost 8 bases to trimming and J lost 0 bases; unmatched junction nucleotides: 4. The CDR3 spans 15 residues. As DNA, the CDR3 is TGTGCCAGCCATGGGACAGTCTCTGGGGCCAACGTCCTGACTTTC. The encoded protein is CASHGTVSGANVLTF.

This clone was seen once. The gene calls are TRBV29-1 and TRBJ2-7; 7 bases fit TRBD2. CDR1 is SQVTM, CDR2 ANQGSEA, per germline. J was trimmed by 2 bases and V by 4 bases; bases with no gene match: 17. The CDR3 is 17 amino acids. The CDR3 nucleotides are TGCAGCGTTGGGAGGATGGTGGCGGGAGCTGACACCTACGAGCAGTACTTC. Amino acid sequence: CSVGRMVAGADTYEQYF.

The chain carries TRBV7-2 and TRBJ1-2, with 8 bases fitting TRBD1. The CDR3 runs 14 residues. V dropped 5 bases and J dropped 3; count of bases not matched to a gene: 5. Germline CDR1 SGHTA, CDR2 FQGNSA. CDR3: CASSTRDRYYGYTF. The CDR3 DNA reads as TGTGCCAGCAGCACTAGGGACAGGTACTATGGCTACACCTTC.

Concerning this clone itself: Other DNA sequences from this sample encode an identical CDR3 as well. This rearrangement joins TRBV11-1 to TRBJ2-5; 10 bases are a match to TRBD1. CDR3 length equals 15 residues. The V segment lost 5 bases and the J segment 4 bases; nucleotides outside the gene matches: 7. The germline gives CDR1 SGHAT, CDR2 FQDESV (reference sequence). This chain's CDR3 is CASSPRQGARETQYF. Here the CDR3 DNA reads TGTGCCAGCAGCCCGAGACAGGGGGCGCGAGAGACCCAGTACTTC.